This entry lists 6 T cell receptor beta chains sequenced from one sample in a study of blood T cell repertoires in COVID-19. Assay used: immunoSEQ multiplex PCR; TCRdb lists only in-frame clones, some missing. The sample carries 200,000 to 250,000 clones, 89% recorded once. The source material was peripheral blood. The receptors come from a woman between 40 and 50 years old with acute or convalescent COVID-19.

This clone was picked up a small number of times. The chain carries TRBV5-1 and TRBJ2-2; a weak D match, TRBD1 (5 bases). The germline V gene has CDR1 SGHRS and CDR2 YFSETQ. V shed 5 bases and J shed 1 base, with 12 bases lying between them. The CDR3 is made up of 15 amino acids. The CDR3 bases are TGCGCCAGCAGGATAGGAACAGGGAACACCGGGGAGCTGTTTTTT. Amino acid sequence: CASRIGTGNTGELFF.

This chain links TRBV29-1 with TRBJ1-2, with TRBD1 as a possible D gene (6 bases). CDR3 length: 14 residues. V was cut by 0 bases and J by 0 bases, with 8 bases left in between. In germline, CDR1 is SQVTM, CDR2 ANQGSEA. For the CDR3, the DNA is TGCAGCGTTGAAGACAGGGGCCCTAACTATGGCTACACCTTC. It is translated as CSVEDRGPNYGYTF.

CDR3 residues: CASSGQVWAEAFF. CDR3 nucleotide sequence: TGTGCCAGCAGTGGACAGGTATGGGCTGAAGCTTTCTTT. The gene calls are TRBV2 and TRBJ1-1; a possible D gene is TRBD1 (6 bases). V dropped 4 bases and J dropped 6 bases, with 12 bases sitting between them. Germline CDR1 SNHLY, CDR2 FYNNEI. The CDR3 length is 13 residues.

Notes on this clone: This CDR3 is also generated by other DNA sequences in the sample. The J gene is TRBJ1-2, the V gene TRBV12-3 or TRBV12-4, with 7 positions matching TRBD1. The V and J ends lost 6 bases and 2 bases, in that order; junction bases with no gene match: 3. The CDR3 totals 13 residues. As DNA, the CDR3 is TGTGCCAGCAGCACAGGGGCCAACTATGGCTACACCTTC. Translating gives CASSTGANYGYTF.

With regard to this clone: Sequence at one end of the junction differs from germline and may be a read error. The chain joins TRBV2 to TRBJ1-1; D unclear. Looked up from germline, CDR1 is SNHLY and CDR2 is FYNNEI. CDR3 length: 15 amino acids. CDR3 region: CTSSEAGHMNTEAFF. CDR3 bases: TGTACCAGCAGTGAAGCGGGCCACATGAACACTGAAGCTTTCTTT.

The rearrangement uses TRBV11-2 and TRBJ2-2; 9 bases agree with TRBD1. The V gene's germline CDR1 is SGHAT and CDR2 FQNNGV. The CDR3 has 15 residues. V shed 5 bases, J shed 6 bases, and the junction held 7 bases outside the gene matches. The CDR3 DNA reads TGTGCCAGCAGCGCGGGACAGGGTTTTCCCGGGGAGCTGTTTTTT. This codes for CASSAGQGFPGELFF.